This T cell receptor (beta chain) was identified in a study of molecular identifiers for immune sequencing clone quantification. This clonotype has a handful of counts. The CDR3 contains 15 residues. CDR1 and CDR2 (germline): MNHEY, SMNVEV (reference sequence). J gave up 2 bases and V 3 bases, and 5 bases lay outside the gene matches. MiXCR, run by TCRdb on the PCR reads, gives a single entry per CDR3 protein. The table records 65,000 or so distinct CDR3 sequences, approximately 17% of them present only once. Material for sequencing was naive CD8+ T cells from blood, with Jurkat cell RNA spiked in. The subset is: FACS-sorted CD8+CD4-CCR7+CD45RA+ naive T cells. The chain recombines TRBV27 with TRBJ2-5, with 8 nucleotides matching TRBD1. The receptor comes from a human donor in good health. Some libraries in this study had Jurkat cell RNA spiked in. CDR3 residues: CASSFVTGVQETQYF. The CDR3, as DNA: TGTGCCAGCAGTTTCGTGACAGGGGTTCAAGAGACCCAGTACTTC.